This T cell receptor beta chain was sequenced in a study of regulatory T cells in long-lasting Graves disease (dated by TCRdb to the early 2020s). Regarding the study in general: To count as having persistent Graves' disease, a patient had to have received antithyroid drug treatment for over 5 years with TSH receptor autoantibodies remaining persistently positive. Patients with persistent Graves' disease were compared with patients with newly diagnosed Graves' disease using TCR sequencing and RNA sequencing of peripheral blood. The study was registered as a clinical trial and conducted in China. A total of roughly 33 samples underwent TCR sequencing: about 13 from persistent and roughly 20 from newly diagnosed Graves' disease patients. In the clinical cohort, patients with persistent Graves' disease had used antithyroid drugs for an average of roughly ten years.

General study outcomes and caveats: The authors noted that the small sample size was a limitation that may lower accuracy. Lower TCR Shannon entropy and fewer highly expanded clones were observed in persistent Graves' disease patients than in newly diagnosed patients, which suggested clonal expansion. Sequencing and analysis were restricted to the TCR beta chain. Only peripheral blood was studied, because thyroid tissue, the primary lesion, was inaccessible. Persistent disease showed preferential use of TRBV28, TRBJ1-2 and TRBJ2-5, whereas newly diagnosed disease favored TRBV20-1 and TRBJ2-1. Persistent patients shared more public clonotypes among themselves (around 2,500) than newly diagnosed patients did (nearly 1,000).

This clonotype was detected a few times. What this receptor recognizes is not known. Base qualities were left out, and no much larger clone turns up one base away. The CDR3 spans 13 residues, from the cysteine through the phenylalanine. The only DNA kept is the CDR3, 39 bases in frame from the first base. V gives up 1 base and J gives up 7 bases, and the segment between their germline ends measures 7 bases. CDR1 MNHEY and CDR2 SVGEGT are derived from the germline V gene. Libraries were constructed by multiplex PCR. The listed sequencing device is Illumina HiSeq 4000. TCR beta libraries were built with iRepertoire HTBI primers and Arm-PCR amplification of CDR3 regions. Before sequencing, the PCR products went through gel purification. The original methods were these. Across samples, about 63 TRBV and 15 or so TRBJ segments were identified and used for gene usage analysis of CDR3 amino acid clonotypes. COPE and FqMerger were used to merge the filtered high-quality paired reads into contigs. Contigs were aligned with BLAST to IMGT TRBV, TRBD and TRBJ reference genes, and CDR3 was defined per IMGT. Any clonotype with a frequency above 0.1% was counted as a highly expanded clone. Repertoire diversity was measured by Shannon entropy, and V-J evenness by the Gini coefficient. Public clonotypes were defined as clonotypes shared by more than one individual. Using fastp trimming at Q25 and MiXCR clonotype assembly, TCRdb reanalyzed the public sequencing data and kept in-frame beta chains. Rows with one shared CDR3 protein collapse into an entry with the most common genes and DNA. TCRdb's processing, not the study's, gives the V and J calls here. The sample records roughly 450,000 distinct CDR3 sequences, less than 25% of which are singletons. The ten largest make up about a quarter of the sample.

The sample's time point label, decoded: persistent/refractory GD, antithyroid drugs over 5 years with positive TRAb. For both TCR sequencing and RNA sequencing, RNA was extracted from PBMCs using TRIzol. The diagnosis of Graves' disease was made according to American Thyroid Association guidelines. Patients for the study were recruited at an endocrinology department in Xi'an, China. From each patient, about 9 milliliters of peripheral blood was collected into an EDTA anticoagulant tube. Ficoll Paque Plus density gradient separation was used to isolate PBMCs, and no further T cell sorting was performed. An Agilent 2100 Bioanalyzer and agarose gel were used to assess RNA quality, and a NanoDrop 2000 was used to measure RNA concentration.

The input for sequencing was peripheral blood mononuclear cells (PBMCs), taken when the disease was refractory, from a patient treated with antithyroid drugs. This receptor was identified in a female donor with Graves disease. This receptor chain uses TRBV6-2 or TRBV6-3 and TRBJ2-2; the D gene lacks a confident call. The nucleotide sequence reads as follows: TGTGCCAGCAGTTACTTCCTGAACGGGGAGCTGTTTTTT. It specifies CASSYFLNGELFF.